This T cell receptor beta chain was identified in a study of OX40 agonist ivuxolimab in advanced cancers. Some clones are missing from TCRdb's copy, which holds only in-frame ones; the method was immunoSEQ multiplex PCR. In the table there are more than 90,000 clones, roughly four fifths of which are singletons. V lost 4 bases, J lost 1 base, and 17 bases lay in between. This CDR3 is built from 17 residues. Looked up from germline, CDR1 is LNHDA and CDR2 is SQIVND (reference sequence). V is TRBV19 and J is TRBJ1-3, with no clear D. The origin of this receptor is an adult with an advanced solid tumor such as melanoma, head and neck, liver or kidney cancer. The input for sequencing was CD4+ or CD8+ T cells sorted from blood, taken in a trial of the OX40 agonist ivuxolimab. CDR3 amino acids: CASSRMARRRSGNTIYF. In DNA, the CDR3 is TGTGCCAGTAGTAGGATGGCCAGGAGGCGATCTGGAAACACCATATATTTT.